The rows below give T cell receptor beta chains drawn from one sample of a study of Graves' ophthalmopathy and Graves' hyperthyroidism. TCRdb re-analysed the multiplex PCR reads in MiXCR, keeping a single row per CDR3 protein. The sample consists of 580,000 or so distinct CDR3 sequences, 35% to 45% of them appearing once. Sequencing was performed on peripheral blood or thyroid tissue (not recorded which). The source of these receptors is an adult man with Graves' hyperthyroidism. CDR3s include the opening cysteine and the closing phenylalanine or tryptophan. A D gene is named only where the DNA matches it firmly. The size of a clone is reported for some rows only, either as once, few or many, or as a class for expanded clones.

CDR3 protein: CATSDRQGRQETQYF
CDR3 DNA: TGTGCCACCAGTGATCGACAGGGAAGGCAAGAGACCCAGTACTTC
V gene: TRBV24-1
clone size: many
J gene: TRBJ2-5
D gene: TRBD1

CDR3 protein: CASSLVLAGDPGELFF
CDR3 DNA: TGTGCCAGCAGTTTAGTACTAGCGGGAGATCCCGGGGAGCTGTTTTTT
V gene: TRBV12-3/TRBV12-4
clone size: few
J gene: TRBJ2-2
D gene: TRBD2

CDR3 protein: CASSFRVGNTEAFF
CDR3 DNA: TGTGCCAGCAGTTTCAGGGTTGGAAACACTGAAGCTTTCTTT
V gene: TRBV12-3/TRBV12-4
clone size: NA
J gene: TRBJ1-1
D gene: NA

CDR3 protein: CASSLGGTSGRNEQYF
CDR3 DNA: TGTGCCAGCAGCTTAGGGGGGACTAGCGGGAGAAACGAGCAGTACTTC
V gene: TRBV11-2
clone size: NA
J gene: TRBJ2-7
D gene: TRBD2

CDR3 protein: CASRPLAGQPQHF
CDR3 DNA: TGTGCCAGCAGGCCCCTAGCGGGTCAGCCCCAGCATTTT
V gene: TRBV7-9
clone size: NA
J gene: TRBJ1-5
D gene: NA

CDR3 protein: CASSQPPDRVTDTQYF
CDR3 DNA: TGTGCCAGCAGCCAACCCCCGGACAGGGTCACAGATACGCAGTATTTT
V gene: TRBV7-9
clone size: many
J gene: TRBJ2-3
D gene: TRBD1

CDR3 protein: CASSINRRDEAFF
CDR3 DNA: TGTGCCAGTAGTATCAATCGACGGGATGAAGCTTTCTTT
V gene: TRBV19
clone size: NA
J gene: TRBJ1-1
D gene: NA

CDR3 protein: CAISVGLAGAENEQFF
CDR3 DNA: TGTGCCATCAGTGTGGGACTAGCGGGAGCAGAGAATGAGCAGTTCTTC
V gene: TRBV10-3
clone size: few
J gene: TRBJ2-1
D gene: TRBD2

CDR3 protein: CAISESQGGNNSPLHF
CDR3 DNA: TGTGCCATCAGTGAGAGCCAAGGGGGCAATAATTCACCCCTCCACTTT
V gene: TRBV10-3
clone size: many
J gene: TRBJ1-6
D gene: TRBD1

CDR3 protein: CASSSEQGFGETQYF
CDR3 DNA: TGTGCCAGCAGTTCCGAACAGGGGTTTGGAGAGACCCAGTACTTC
V gene: TRBV12-3/TRBV12-4
clone size: many
J gene: TRBJ2-5
D gene: TRBD1

CDR3 protein: CASSLGRGGQPQHF
CDR3 DNA: TGTGCCAGCAGTTTGGGCAGGGGAGGGCAGCCCCAGCATTTT
V gene: TRBV12-3/TRBV12-4
clone size: many
J gene: TRBJ1-5
D gene: NA

CDR3 protein: CATQRDTGELFF
CDR3 DNA: TGTGCCACCCAAAGGGACACCGGGGAGCTGTTTTTT
V gene: TRBV19
clone size: many
J gene: TRBJ2-2
D gene: NA

CDR3 protein: CASSQAGPYGYTF
CDR3 DNA: TGTGCCAGCAGCCAAGCAGGGCCCTATGGCTACACCTTC
V gene: TRBV3-1
clone size: few
J gene: TRBJ1-2
D gene: NA

CDR3 protein: CASSLSAGEPTSTDTQYF
CDR3 DNA: TGTGCCAGCAGCTTGTCAGCGGGGGAGCCAACTAGCACAGATACGCAGTATTTT
V gene: TRBV7-9
clone size: NA
J gene: TRBJ2-3
D gene: TRBD2

CDR3 protein: CASSRRTGNTGELFF
CDR3 DNA: TGTGCCAGCAGCCGACGGACAGGGAACACCGGGGAGCTGTTTTTT
V gene: TRBV11-3
clone size: many
J gene: TRBJ2-2
D gene: TRBD1

CDR3 protein: CAMGPSSEETQYF
CDR3 DNA: TGTGCCATGGGCCCCTCTTCCGAAGAGACCCAGTACTTC
V gene: TRBV10-3
clone size: NA
J gene: TRBJ2-5
D gene: NA

CDR3 protein: CASRKQGYYGYTF
CDR3 DNA: TGTGCCAGCAGGAAACAGGGATACTATGGCTACACCTTC
V gene: TRBV7-2
clone size: NA
J gene: TRBJ1-2
D gene: NA